One T cell receptor beta chain is described in this entry. Antigen specificity is unknown. The CDR3 is 15 amino acids. Germline CDR1 reads SGHRS; CDR2 reads YFSETQ. Isolated per sample were at least 7 million PBMCs. This entry belongs to a study of blood T cells in healthy people across ages. Findings and caveats of the study: It was found that TCR beta diversity correlated strongly with the percentage of naive T cells. Per million T cells, TCR beta diversity dropped about linearly as age rose. Diversity figures based on one million T cells were deemed too low.

Using a J-beta primer mix together with a sample-barcoded 5' primer, a second PCR was run for roughly 6 to 11 cycles. TCRdb reprocessed the 5' RACE reads via MiXCR and lists one record per CDR3 protein. The repertoire holds about 970,000 distinct CDR3 sequences, with about 53% as singletons. The chain employs TRBV5-1 and TRBJ2-4, with 7 bases aligning to TRBD2. Judging by the DNA end, TRBJ2-7 fits better; the J call may be wrong. This receptor was identified in a woman aged 55 to 70 in good health. The source material was blood. This chain's CDR3 is CASSASSGATYEQYF. The CDR3 DNA reads TGCGCCAGCAGCGCTTCTAGCGGAGCAACCTACGAGCAGTACTTC.